A single TCR beta chain is shown here with its context. Its matching antigen is unknown. The entry originates in a study of cytomegalovirus exposure and HLA in healthy donors. The study's findings and limits: 16,951 TCR beta sequences were associated with HLA alleles at 0.05 false discovery rate in a later analysis. Reports showed the classifier diagnosing cytomegalovirus status with high specificity and sensitivity. Some V segments could not be told apart, so they were left out, TRBV6-2 and TRBV6-3 among them.

PCR employed 60 Vbeta and 13 Jbeta primers. Clones were read by immunoSEQ multiplex PCR, and TCRdb kept only the in-frame ones, dropping some. The sample has 100,000 to 150,000 clones, and its top ten clones hold 1.7%. Donors were nominally healthy when sampled, though unrecorded immune exposures were likely. The length of the CDR3 is 14 residues. The trim removed 4 bases at V and 4 bases at J, leaving 4 bases unmatched. Germline V gene lookup returns CDR1 MNHEY and CDR2 SVGAGI. The rearrangement joins TRBV6-5 to TRBJ2-7; the match to TRBD1 covers 10 bases. The sequence derives from a man younger than 35 in good health and CMV-seronegative. Sequencing input: PBMCs. CDR3 coding DNA: TGTGCCAGCAGTTGGGACAGGGGTGGGTACGAGCAGTACTTC. It is translated as CASSWDRGGYEQYF.